This T cell receptor beta chain is drawn from a study of low-dose radiotherapy and immunotherapy resistance in tumors. Administered to the donors were nivolumab, ipilimumab, aspirin, low-dose cyclophosphamide and low-dose radiotherapy. Alpha and beta chains were covered, as first-strand cDNA relied on TRAV- and TRBV-specific primers. Amplification, which lasted 15 to 20 PCR cycles, used a constant-region primer and V-primer adapter to amplify TCRs. MiXCR, run by TCRdb on the reads, gives a single entry per CDR3 protein. The data contain around 9,000 distinct CDR3 sequences, about 75% of them singletons. This clonotype originated in a human donor with advanced metastatic prostate, ovarian, gallbladder or colorectal cancer (not recorded which). This table probably holds off-target reads from a library built for another chain.

The CDR3 DNA follows: TGTGCCAGCTCACAGGGGACAGTCTCAAACTACGAGCAGTACTTC. This sequence encodes CASSQGTVSNYEQYF. V is TRBV18 and J is TRBJ2-7; 7 bases map to TRBD1. This CDR3 region has 15 residues. Per the germline V gene, CDR1 is KGHSH and CDR2 is LQKENI. V trimming: 4 bases; J trimming: 3 bases; junction bases outside the gene matches: 9.